The entry below describes one T cell receptor beta chain. As yet, its antigen is unknown. The data belong to a study of T cell responses to AZD1222 COVID-19 vaccine. General study points: Spike-specific TCR breadth and depth rose after two AZD1222 doses. Donors, mostly white British, included more females; clonal diversity was possibly underestimated.

Some clones are missing from TCRdb's copy, which holds only in-frame ones; the method was immunoSEQ multiplex PCR. The data show 200,000 to 250,000 clones, about 93% seen once. The V gene end was trimmed by 5 bases and the J gene end by 7 bases; junction bases not matched to a gene: 14. Germline CDR1 SGHTA, CDR2 FQGNSA. The CDR3 is 18 residues long. This receptor was taken from an adult in good health. The chain links TRBV7-2 to TRBJ2-2, with TRBD2 identical over 12 bases. The specimen was peripheral blood, collected on day 0 of MenACWY control vaccination. The CDR3 here is CASSQPPLAGGLFGELFF. CDR3 nucleotides: TGTGCCAGCAGCCAACCCCCTCTAGCGGGGGGGCTTTTCGGGGAGCTGTTTTTT.